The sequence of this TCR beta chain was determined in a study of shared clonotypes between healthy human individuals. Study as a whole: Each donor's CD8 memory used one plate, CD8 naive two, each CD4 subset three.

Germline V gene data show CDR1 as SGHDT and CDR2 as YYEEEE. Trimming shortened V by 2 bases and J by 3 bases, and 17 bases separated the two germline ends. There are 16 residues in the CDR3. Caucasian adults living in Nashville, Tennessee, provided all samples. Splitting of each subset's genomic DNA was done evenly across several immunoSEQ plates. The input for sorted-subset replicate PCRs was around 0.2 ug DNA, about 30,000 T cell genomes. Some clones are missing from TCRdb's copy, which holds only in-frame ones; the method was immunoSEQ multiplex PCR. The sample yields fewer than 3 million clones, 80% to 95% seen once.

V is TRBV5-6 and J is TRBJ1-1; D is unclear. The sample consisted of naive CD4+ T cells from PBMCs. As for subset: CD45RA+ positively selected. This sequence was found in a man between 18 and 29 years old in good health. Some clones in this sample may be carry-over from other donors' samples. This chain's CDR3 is CASSFRSNRGDTEAFF. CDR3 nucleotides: TGTGCCAGCAGCTTTCGGAGCAACCGCGGAGACACTGAAGCTTTCTTT. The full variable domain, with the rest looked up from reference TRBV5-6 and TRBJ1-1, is DAGVTQSPTHLIKTRGQQVTLRCSPKSGHDTVSWYQQALGQGPQFIFQYYEEEERQRGNFPDRFSGHQFPNYSSELNVNALLLGDSALYLCASSFRSNRGDTEAFFGQGTRLTVV.